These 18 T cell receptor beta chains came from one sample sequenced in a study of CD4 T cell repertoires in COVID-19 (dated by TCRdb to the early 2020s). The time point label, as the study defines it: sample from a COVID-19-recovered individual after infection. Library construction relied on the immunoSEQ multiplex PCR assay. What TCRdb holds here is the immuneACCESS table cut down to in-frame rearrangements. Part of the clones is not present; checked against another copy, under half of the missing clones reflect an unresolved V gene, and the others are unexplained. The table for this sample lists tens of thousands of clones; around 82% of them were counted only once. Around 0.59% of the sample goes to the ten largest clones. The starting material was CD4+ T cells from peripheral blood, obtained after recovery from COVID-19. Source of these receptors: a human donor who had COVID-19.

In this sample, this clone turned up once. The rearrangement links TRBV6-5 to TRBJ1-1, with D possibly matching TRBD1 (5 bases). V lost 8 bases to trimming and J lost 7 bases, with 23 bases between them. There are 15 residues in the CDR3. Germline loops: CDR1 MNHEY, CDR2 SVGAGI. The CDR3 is CASREGGARTDEAFF. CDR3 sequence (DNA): TGTGCCAGCCGCGAGGGAGGGGCTAGGACCGATGAAGCTTTCTTT.

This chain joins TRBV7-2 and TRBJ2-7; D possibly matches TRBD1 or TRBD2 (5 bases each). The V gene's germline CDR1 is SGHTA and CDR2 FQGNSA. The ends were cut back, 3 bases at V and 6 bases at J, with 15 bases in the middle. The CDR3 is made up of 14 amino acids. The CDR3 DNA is TGTGCCAGCAGCTTTCGGGGCCCCCAGGGCGAGCAGTACTTC. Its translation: CASSFRGPQGEQYF.

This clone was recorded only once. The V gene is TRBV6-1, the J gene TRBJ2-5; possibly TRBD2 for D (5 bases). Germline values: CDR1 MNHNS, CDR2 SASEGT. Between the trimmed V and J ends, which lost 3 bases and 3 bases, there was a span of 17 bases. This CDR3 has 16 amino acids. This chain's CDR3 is CASSDGYGRGKETQYF. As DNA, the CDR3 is TGTGCCAGCAGTGACGGGTATGGACGGGGAAAAGAGACCCAGTACTTC.

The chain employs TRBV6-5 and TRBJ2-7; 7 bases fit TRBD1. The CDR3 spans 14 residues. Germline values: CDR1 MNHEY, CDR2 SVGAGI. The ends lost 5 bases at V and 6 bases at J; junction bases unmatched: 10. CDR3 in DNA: TGTGCCAGCAGTCGACAGGGCCTACGGGGCGAGCAGTACTTC. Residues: CASSRQGLRGEQYF.

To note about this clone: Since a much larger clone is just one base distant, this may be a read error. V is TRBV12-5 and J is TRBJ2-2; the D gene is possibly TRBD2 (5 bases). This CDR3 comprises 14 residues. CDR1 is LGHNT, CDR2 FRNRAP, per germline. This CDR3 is CASGPSGNPGKLFF. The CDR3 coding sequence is TGTGCTAGTGGTCCTTCGGGCAATCCCGGGAAGCTGTTTTTT.

This CDR3 reads CASSGRLGLAGGTTEQFF. The CDR3 nucleotides are TGTGCCAGCAGCGGACGATTAGGACTAGCGGGGGGTACCACTGAGCAGTTCTTC. This chain uses TRBV9 with TRBJ2-1, with 14 bases matching TRBD2. The germline V gene has CDR1 SGDLS and CDR2 YYNGEE. Germline trimming cut 3 bases from V and 9 bases from J; bases unmatched to any gene: 14. This CDR3 is 18 amino acids long.

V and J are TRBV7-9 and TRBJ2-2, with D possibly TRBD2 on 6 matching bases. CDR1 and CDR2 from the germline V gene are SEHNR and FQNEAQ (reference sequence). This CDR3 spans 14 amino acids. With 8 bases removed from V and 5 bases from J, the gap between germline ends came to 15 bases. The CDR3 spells CASRAVRGTGELFF. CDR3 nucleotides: TGTGCCAGCCGGGCGGTCCGGGGGACCGGGGAGCTGTTTTTT.

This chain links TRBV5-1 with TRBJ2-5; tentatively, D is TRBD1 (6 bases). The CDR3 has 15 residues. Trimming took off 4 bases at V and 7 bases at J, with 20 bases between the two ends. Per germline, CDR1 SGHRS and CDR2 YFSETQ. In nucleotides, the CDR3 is TGCGCCAGCAGCCCCGGAGCGTTCTCACAGGGGACCCAGTACTTC. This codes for CASSPGAFSQGTQYF.

CDR3 sequence: CASSLGTGGHTEAFF. The DNA of the CDR3 is TGCGCCAGCAGCTTAGGGACAGGGGGGCACACTGAAGCTTTCTTT. This chain uses TRBV5-1 with TRBJ1-1, with 11 bases identical to TRBD1. The CDR3 has 15 amino acids. V lost 2 bases, J lost 3 bases, and 3 bases stayed unmatched. Germline V gene sequence: CDR1 SGHRS, CDR2 YFSETQ.

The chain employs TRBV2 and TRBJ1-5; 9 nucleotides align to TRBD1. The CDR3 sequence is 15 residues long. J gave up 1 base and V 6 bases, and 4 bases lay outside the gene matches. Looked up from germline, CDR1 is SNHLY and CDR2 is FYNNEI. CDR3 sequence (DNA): TGTGCCAGCAGGAGTGACAGGGGGAGCAATCAGCCCCAGCATTTT. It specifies CASRSDRGSNQPQHF. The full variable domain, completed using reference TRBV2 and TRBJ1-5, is EPEVTQTPSHQVTQMGQEVILRCVPISNHLYFYWYRQILGQKVEFLVSFYNNEISEKSEIFDDQFSVERPDGSNFTLKIRSTKLEDSAMYFCASRSDRGSNQPQHFGDGTRLSIL.

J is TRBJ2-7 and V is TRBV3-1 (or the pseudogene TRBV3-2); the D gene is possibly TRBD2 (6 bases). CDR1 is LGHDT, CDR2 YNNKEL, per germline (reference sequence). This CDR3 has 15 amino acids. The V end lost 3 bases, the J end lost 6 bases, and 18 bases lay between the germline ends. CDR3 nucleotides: TGTGCCAGCAGCCAGTACGGGACTCGTCGTTCCGAGCAGTACTTC. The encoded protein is CASSQYGTRRSEQYF.

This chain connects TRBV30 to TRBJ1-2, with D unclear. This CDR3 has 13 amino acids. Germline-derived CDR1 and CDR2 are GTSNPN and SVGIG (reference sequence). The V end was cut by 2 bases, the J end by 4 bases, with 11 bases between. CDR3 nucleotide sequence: TGTGCCTGGAGTCTTCGAGACGCCTATGGCTACACCTTC. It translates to CAWSLRDAYGYTF.

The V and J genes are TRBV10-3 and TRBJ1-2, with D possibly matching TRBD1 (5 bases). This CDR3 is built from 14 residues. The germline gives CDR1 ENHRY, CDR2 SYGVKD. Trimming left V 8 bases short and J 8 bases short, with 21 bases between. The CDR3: CAILGTYSGEGYTF. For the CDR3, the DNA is TGTGCCATCTTAGGGACCTATAGTGGTGAGGGCTACACCTTC.

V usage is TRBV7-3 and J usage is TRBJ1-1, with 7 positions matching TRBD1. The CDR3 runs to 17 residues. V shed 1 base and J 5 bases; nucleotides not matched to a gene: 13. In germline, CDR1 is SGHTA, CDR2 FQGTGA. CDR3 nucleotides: TGTGCCAGCAGCTTAAGACCAGGCGGGCAGGGGGAAACTGAAGCTTTCTTT. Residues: CASSLRPGGQGETEAFF.

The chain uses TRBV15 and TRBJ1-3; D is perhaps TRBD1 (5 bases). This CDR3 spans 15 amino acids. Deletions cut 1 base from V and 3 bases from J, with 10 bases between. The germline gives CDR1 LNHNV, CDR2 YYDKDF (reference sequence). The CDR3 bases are TGTGCCACCAGCAGAGCTAAGGGACTTGGAAACACCATATATTTT. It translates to CATSRAKGLGNTIYF.

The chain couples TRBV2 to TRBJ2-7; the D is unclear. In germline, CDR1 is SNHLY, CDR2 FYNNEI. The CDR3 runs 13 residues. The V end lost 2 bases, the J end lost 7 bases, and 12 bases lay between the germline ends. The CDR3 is CASSETRPGEQYF. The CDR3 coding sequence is TGTGCCAGCAGTGAAACCAGGCCCGGGGAGCAGTACTTC. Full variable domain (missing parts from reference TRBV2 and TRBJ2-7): EPEVTQTPSHQVTQMGQEVILRCVPISNHLYFYWYRQILGQKVEFLVSFYNNEISEKSEIFDDQFSVERPDGSNFTLKIRSTKLEDSAMYFCASSETRPGEQYFGPGTRLTVT.

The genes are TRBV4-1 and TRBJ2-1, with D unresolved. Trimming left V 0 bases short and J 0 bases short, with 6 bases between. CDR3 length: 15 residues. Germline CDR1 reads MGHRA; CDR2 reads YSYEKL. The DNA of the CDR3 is TGCGCCAGCAGCCAAGATCACAGCTCCTACAATGAGCAGTTCTTC. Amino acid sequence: CASSQDHSSYNEQFF.

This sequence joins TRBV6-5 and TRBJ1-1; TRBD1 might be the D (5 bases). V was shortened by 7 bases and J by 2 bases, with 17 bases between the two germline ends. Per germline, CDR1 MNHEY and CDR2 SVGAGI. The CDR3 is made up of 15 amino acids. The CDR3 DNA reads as TGTGCCAGCAATAGGAACAGGCCATTTAACACTGAAGCTTTCTTT. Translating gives CASNRNRPFNTEAFF.